This TCR beta chain was profiled in a study of blood T cell repertoires in COVID-19. Turning to the study itself: Material from acute and convalescent COVID-19 was sourced from the United States, Italy and Spain. T cells, B-cell-depleted T cells, or PBMCs supplied cDNA or gDNA.

The CDR3 runs 15 residues. V was trimmed by 0 bases and J by 4 bases, leaving 11 bases between them. Germline V gene lookup returns CDR1 SGHRS and CDR2 YFSETQ. As originally analysed: Reference gene primer amplification in the assay estimated nucleated cell counts. The protocol was immunoSEQ multiplex PCR, while the TCRdb copy is restricted to in-frame clones and leaves out a portion. V, J and clone size reflect that table, while D and trimming were determined from the DNA. The data show around 170,000 clones, with around 83% seen just once and about 6.5% held by the top ten. This clone showed up just a few times.

Material for sequencing was peripheral blood. The J gene is TRBJ1-5, the V gene TRBV5-1, with D perhaps TRBD1 (5 bases). The receptor's source is a woman between 40 and 55 years old with acute or convalescent COVID-19. The CDR3 loop is CASSLEPGPNQPQHF. The CDR3 DNA sequence: TGCGCCAGCAGCTTGGAACCAGGGCCAAATCAGCCCCAGCATTTT.